The rows below give T cell receptor beta chains drawn from one sample of a study of siplizumab effects on memory and regulatory T cells. Sequencing was performed with immunoSEQ multiplex PCR; in TCRdb, only in-frame clones are kept and a portion is missing. There are under 150,000 clones in the sample; about 94% occur only once, and around 1.7% lies in the top ten. Sequencing was done on a sample of non-Treg CD4+ T cells sorted from blood. All receptors come from a human donor in good health. Both conserved end residues are part of each CDR3. Rows give clone size only sometimes, using once, few, many, or a class for an expanded clone.

clone_size: NA
j_call: TRBJ1-3
v_call: TRBV2
cdr3_aa: CASSDDRGSGNTIYF

clone_size: NA
j_call: TRBJ2-5
v_call: TRBV23-1
cdr3_aa: CASSQMTHKQETQYF

clone_size: NA
j_call: TRBJ1-1
v_call: TRBV14
cdr3_aa: CASSRSLGQGNTEAFF

clone_size: NA
j_call: TRBJ2-3
v_call: TRBV4-1
cdr3_aa: CASSQEDRGRTDTQYF

clone_size: NA
j_call: TRBJ2-7
v_call: TRBV6-1
cdr3_aa: CAGRTRFYEQYF

clone_size: NA
j_call: TRBJ1-5
v_call: TRBV7-9
cdr3_aa: CASSLGSGHQISNQPQHF

clone_size: NA
j_call: TRBJ1-1
v_call: TRBV6-5
cdr3_aa: CASSYVTVNPAEAFF

clone_size: NA
j_call: TRBJ1-6
v_call: TRBV7-2
cdr3_aa: CASSPDRGSPLHF

clone_size: NA
j_call: TRBJ1-1
v_call: TRBV20-1
cdr3_aa: CSVGKNTEAFF

clone_size: NA
j_call: TRBJ2-7
v_call: TRBV28
cdr3_aa: CASSLSTYEQYF

clone_size: NA
j_call: TRBJ2-7
v_call: TRBV7-9
cdr3_aa: CASSFGQGHYEQYF

clone_size: NA
j_call: TRBJ1-6
v_call: TRBV7-9
cdr3_aa: CASSPGLSNSPLHF

clone_size: NA
j_call: TRBJ1-5
v_call: TRBV7-2
cdr3_aa: CASSTRTDQPQHF

clone_size: NA
j_call: TRBJ2-3
v_call: TRBV6-1
cdr3_aa: CASSGHGTGVPGAQYF

clone_size: NA
j_call: TRBJ2-5
v_call: TRBV9
cdr3_aa: CASSRRTGQETQYF

clone_size: NA
j_call: TRBJ1-1
v_call: TRBV6-5
cdr3_aa: CASSYGRGSTEAFF

clone_size: NA
j_call: TRBJ2-7
v_call: TRBV6-5
cdr3_aa: CASSRGLSYEQYF

clone_size: NA
j_call: TRBJ2-7
v_call: TRBV18
cdr3_aa: CASSPYPGTGDEQYF

clone_size: NA
j_call: TRBJ2-1
v_call: TRBV9
cdr3_aa: CASVRGPGGDEQFF

clone_size: NA
j_call: TRBJ2-7
v_call: TRBV6-5
cdr3_aa: CASGRGTDEQYF

clone_size: NA
j_call: TRBJ2-7
v_call: TRBV7-8
cdr3_aa: CASRTSQGAYEQYF

clone_size: NA
j_call: TRBJ1-2
v_call: TRBV10-1
cdr3_aa: CASSMTGGHGYTF

clone_size: NA
j_call: TRBJ2-6
v_call: TRBV5-1
cdr3_aa: CASSLGGAGANVLTF

clone_size: NA
j_call: TRBJ2-5
v_call: TRBV11-2
cdr3_aa: CASAGGEETQYF

clone_size: once
j_call: TRBJ2-5
v_call: TRBV4-2
cdr3_aa: CASSQERTSGRGGQTQYF

clone_size: NA
j_call: TRBJ2-5
v_call: TRBV5-1
cdr3_aa: CASSLGSGPETQYF

clone_size: NA
j_call: TRBJ1-1
v_call: TRBV29-1
cdr3_aa: CSVEQTGDTEAFF

clone_size: NA
j_call: TRBJ1-2
v_call: TRBV7-9
cdr3_aa: CASSSWGTERYTF

clone_size: NA
j_call: TRBJ1-2
v_call: TRBV27
cdr3_aa: CASSSRDLRGGYTF

clone_size: NA
j_call: TRBJ2-3
v_call: TRBV29-1
cdr3_aa: CSGGQGTDTQYF

clone_size: NA
j_call: TRBJ1-1
v_call: TRBV5-1
cdr3_aa: CASSLVRHTEAFF

clone_size: NA
j_call: TRBJ2-1
v_call: TRBV6-5
cdr3_aa: CATGRGNEQFF

clone_size: NA
j_call: TRBJ1-1
v_call: TRBV6-5
cdr3_aa: CASNIGGGMNTEAFF

clone_size: NA
j_call: TRBJ1-2
v_call: TRBV5-4
cdr3_aa: CASSLALGTGGGYTF

clone_size: NA
j_call: TRBJ2-3
v_call: TRBV6-1
cdr3_aa: CASKSTGSADTQYF

clone_size: NA
j_call: TRBJ2-1
v_call: TRBV5-5
cdr3_aa: CASSLGRQGENEQFF

clone_size: NA
j_call: TRBJ2-3
v_call: TRBV19
cdr3_aa: CASSMPSQGHFTDTQYF

clone_size: NA
j_call: TRBJ2-3
v_call: TRBV4-2
cdr3_aa: CASSQLLAGGSLDTQYF

clone_size: NA
j_call: TRBJ2-6
v_call: TRBV7-6
cdr3_aa: CASSSTTGGANVLTF

clone_size: NA
j_call: TRBJ1-6
v_call: TRBV2
cdr3_aa: CASMKEGASYNSPLHF

clone_size: NA
j_call: TRBJ1-2
v_call: TRBV16
cdr3_aa: CASSLRTGGGSSDGYTF